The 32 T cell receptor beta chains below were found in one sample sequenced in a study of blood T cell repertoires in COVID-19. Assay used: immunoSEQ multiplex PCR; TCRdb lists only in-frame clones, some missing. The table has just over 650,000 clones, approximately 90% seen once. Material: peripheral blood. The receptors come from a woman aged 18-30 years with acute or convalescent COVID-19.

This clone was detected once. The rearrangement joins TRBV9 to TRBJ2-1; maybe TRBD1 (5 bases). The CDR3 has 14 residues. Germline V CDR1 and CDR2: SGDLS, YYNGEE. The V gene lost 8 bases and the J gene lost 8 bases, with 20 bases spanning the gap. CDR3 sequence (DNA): TGTGCCAGTGGTCTGGGCAGGGTAGGCTATGAGCAGTTCTTC. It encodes CASGLGRVGYEQFF.

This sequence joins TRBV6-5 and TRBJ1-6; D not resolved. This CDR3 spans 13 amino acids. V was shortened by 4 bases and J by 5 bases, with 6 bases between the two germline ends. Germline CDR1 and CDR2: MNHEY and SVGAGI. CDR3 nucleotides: TGTGCCAGCAGTTTTCAGGATAATTCACCCCTCCACTTT. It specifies CASSFQDNSPLHF.

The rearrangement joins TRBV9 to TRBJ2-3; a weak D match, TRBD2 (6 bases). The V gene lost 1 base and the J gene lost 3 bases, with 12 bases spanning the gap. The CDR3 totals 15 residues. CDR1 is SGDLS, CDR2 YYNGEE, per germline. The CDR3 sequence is CASSVFRLGTDTQYF. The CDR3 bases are TGTGCCAGCAGCGTATTCAGACTAGGGACAGATACGCAGTATTTT.

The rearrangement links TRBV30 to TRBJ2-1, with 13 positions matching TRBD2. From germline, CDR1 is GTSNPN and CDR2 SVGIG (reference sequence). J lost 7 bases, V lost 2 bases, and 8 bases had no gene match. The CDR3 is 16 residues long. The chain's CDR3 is CAWSRVGTSGENEQFF. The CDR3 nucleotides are TGTGCCTGGAGTAGAGTCGGGACTAGCGGGGAAAATGAGCAGTTCTTC.

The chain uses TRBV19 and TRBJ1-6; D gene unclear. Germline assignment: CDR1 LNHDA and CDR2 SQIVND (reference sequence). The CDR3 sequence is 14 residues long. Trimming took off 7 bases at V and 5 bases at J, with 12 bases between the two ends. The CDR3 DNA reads TGTGCCAGTAACGTGAGGGTGAATAATTCACCCCTCCACTTT. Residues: CASNVRVNNSPLHF.

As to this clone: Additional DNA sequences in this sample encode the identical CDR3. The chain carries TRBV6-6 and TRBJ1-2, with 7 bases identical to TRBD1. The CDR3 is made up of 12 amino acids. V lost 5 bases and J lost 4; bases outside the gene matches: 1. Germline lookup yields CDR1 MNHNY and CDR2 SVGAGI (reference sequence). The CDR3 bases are TGTGCCAGCAGTCGGGACAGCTATGGCTACACCTTC. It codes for CASSRDSYGYTF.

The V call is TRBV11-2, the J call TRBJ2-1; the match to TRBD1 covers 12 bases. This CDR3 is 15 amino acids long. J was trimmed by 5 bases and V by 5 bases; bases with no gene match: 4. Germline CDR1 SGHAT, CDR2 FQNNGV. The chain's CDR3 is CASSPRDRGHNEQFF. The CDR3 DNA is TGTGCCAGCAGCCCACGGGACAGGGGGCACAATGAGCAGTTCTTC.

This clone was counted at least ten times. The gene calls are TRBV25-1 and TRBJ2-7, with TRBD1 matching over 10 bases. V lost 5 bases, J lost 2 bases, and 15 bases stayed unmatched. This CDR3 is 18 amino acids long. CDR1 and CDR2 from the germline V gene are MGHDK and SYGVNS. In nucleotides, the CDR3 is TGTGCCAGCAGTACTTCCTCCGGGACAGGGGTTAGGGCCTACGAGCAGTACTTC. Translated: CASSTSSGTGVRAYEQYF.

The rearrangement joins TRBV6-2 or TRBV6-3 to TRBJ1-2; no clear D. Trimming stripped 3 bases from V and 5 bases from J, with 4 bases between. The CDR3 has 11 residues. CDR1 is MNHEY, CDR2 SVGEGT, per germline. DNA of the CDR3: TGTGCCAGCAGTTATCCATATGGCTACACCTTC. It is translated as CASSYPYGYTF.

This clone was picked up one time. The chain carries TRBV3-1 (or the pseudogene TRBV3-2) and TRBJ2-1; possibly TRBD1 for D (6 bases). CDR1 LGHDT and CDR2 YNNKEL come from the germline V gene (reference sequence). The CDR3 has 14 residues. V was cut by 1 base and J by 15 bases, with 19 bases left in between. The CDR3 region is CASSQAGEVGQRFF. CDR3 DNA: TGTGCCAGCAGCCAAGCTGGGGAAGTTGGACAGCGGTTCTTC.

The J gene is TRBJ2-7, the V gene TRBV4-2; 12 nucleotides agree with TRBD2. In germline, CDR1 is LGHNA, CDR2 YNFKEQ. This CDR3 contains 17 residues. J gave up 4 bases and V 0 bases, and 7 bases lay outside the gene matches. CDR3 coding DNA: TGTGCCAGCAGCCAAGAAACATCTAGCGGGGGGGTGTACGAGCAGTACTTC. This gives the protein CASSQETSSGGVYEQYF.

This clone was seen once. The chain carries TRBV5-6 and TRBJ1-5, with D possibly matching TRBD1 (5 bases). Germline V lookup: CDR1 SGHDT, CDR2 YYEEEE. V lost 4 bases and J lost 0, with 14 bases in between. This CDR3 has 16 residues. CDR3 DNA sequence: TGTGCCAGCAGCCCTAGGGGACTCCCTAGCAATCAGCCCCAGCATTTT. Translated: CASSPRGLPSNQPQHF.

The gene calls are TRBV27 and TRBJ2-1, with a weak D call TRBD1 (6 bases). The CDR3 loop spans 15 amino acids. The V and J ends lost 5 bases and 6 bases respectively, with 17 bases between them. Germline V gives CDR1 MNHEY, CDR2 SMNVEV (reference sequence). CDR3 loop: CASSPETGRFNEQFF. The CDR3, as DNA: TGTGCCAGCAGTCCAGAGACAGGAAGATTCAATGAGCAGTTCTTC.

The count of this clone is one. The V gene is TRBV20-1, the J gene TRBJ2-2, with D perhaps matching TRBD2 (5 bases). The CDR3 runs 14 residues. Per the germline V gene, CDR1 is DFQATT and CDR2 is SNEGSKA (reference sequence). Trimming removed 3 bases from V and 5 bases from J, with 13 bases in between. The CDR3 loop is CSASQVARTGELFF. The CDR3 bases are TGCAGTGCTAGTCAGGTAGCGAGAACCGGGGAGCTGTTTTTT.

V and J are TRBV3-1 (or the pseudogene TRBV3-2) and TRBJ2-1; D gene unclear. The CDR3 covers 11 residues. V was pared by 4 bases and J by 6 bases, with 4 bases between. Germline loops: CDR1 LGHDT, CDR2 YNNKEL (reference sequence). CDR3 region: CASSLINEQFF. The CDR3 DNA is TGTGCCAGCAGCCTTATCAATGAGCAGTTCTTC.

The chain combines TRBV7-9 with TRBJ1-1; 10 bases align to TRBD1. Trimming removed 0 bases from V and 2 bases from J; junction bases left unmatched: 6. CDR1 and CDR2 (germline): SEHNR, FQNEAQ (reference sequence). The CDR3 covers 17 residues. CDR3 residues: CASSLALGTGDNTEAFF. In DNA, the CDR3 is TGTGCCAGCAGCTTAGCCCTCGGGACAGGGGATAACACTGAAGCTTTCTTT. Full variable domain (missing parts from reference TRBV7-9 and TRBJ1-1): DTGVSQNPRHKITKRGQNVTFRCDPISEHNRLYWYRQTLGQGPEFLTYFQNEAQLEKSRLLSDRFSAERPKGSFSTLEIQRTEQGDSAMYLCASSLALGTGDNTEAFFGQGTRLTVV.

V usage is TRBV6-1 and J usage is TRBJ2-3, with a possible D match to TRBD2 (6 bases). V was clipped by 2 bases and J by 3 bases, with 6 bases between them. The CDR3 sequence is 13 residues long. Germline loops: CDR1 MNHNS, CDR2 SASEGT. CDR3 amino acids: CASSERGTDTQYF. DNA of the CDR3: TGTGCCAGCAGTGAACGGGGGACAGATACGCAGTATTTT.

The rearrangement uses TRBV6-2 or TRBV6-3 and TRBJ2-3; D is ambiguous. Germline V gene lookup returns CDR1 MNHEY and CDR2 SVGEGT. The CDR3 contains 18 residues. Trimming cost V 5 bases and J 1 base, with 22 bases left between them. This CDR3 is CASSRNIRIPNRTDTQYF. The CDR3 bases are TGTGCCAGCAGTCGCAACATCAGGATACCGAATCGCACAGATACGCAGTATTTT.

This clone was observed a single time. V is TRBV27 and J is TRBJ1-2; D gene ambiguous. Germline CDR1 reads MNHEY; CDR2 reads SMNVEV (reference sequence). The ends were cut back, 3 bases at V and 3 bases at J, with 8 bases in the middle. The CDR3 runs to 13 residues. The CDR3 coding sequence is TGTGCCAGCAGTTTTTCCAGTTACTATGGCTACACCTTC. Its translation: CASSFSSYYGYTF.

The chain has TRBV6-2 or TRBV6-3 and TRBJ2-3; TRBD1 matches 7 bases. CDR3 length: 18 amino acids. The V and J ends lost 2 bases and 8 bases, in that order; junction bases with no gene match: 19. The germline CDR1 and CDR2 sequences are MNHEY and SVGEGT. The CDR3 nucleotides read TGTGCCAGCAGTTACAGTTCCGACAGGGTCTTAGAGGTTGGTACGCAGTATTTT. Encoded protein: CASSYSSDRVLEVGTQYF.

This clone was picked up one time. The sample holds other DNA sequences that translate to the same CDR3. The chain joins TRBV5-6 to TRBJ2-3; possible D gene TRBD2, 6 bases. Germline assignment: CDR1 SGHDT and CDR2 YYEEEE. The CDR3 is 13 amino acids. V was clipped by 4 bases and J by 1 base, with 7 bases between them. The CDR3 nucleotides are TGTGCCAGCAGCCCGGGGGGCACAGATACGCAGTATTTT. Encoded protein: CASSPGGTDTQYF.

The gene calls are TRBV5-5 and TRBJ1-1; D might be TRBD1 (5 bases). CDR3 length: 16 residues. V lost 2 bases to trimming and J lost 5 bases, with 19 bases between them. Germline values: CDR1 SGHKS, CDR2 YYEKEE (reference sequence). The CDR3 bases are TGTGCCAGCAGCTTCGTCCCGGGGGATAGAAAGACTGAAGCTTTCTTT. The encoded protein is CASSFVPGDRKTEAFF.

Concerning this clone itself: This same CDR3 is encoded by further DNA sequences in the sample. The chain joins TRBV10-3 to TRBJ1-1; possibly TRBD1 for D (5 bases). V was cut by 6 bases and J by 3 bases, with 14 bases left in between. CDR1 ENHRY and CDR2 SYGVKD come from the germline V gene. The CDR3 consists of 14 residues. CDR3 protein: CAISRQGGDTEAFF. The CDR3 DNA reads TGTGCCATCAGCCGGCAAGGAGGGGACACTGAAGCTTTCTTT.

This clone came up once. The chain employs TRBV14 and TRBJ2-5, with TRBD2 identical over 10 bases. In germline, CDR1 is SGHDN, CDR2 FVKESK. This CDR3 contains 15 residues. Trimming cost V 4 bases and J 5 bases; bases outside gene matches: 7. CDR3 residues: CASSRALAGAETQYF. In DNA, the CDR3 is TGTGCCAGCAGCCGGGCTCTAGCGGGGGCTGAGACCCAGTACTTC.

In DNA, the CDR3 is TGTGCCAGCCACACTAGATTCTACGAGCAGTACTTC. Its translation: CASHTRFYEQYF. The chain combines TRBV6-5 with TRBJ2-7, with D possibly matching TRBD2 (5 bases). Germline V CDR1 and CDR2: MNHEY, SVGAGI. Trimming took off 8 bases at V and 3 bases at J, with 11 bases between the two ends. The CDR3 spans 12 residues.

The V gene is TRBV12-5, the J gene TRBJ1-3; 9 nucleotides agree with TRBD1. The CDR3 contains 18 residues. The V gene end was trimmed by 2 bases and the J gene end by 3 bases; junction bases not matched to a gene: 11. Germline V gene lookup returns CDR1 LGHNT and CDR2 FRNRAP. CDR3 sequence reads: CASGLLLKQGAVGNTIYF. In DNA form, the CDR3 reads TGTGCTAGTGGTTTGTTACTTAAACAGGGGGCTGTTGGAAACACCATATATTTT. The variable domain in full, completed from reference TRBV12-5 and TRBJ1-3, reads DARVTQTPRHKVTEMGQEVTMRCQPILGHNTVFWYRQTMMQGLELLAYFRNRAPLDDSGMPKDRFSAEMPDATLATLKIQPSEPRDSAVYFCASGLLLKQGAVGNTIYFGEGSWLTVV.

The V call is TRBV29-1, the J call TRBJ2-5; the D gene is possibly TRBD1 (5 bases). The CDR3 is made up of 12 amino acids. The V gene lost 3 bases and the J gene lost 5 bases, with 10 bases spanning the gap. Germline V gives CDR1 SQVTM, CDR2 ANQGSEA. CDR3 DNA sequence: TGCAGCGTTGAGACAGATGGGGAGACCCAGTACTTC. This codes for CSVETDGETQYF. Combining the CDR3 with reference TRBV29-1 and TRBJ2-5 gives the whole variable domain SAVISQKPSRDICQRGTSLTIQCQVDSQVTMMFWYRQQPGQSLTLIATANQGSEATYESGFVIDKFPISRPNLTFSTLTVSNMSPEDSSIYLCSVETDGETQYFGPGTRLLVL.

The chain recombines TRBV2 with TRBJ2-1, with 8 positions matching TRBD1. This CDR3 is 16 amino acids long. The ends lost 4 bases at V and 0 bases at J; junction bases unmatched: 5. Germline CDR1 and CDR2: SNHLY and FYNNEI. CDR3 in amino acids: CASSAQGASSYNEQFF. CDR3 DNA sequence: TGTGCCAGCAGTGCCCAGGGGGCGAGCTCCTACAATGAGCAGTTCTTC.

DNA of the CDR3: TGTGCCAGCAGCTCGGGAGGTGGGGCCAGGGCCCACGAGCAGTACTTC. This translates into CASSSGGGARAHEQYF. The chain links TRBV7-9 to TRBJ2-7; 7 nucleotides align to TRBD2. Germline CDR1 and CDR2: SEHNR and FQNEAQ (reference sequence). V lost 4 bases and J lost 5; bases outside the gene matches: 14. This CDR3 comprises 16 residues.

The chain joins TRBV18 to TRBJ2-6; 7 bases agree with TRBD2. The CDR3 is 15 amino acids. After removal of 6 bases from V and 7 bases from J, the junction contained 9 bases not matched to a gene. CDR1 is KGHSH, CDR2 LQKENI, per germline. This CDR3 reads CASSPGGNAANVLTF. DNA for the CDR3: TGTGCCAGCTCTCCCGGGGGGAACGCAGCCAACGTCCTGACTTTC. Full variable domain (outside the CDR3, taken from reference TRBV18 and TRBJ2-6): NAGVMQNPRHLVRRRGQEARLRCSPMKGHSHVYWYRQLPEEGLKFMVYLQKENIIDESGMPKERFSAEFPKEGPSILRIQQVVRGDSAAYFCASSPGGNAANVLTFGAGSRLTVL.

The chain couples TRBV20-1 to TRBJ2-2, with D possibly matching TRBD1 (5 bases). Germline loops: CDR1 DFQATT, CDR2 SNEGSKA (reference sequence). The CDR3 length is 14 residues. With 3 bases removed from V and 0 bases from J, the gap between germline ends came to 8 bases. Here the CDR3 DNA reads TGCAGTGCTAGTGAGACAGCGAACACCGGGGAGCTGTTTTTT. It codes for CSASETANTGELFF.

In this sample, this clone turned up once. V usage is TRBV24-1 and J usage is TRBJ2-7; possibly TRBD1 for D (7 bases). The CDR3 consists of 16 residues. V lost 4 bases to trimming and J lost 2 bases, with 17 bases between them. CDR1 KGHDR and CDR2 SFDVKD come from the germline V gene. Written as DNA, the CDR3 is TGTGCCACCAGTGAAACGACAGGGAGGAAAACCTACGAGCAGTACTTC. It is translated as CATSETTGRKTYEQYF.